This T cell receptor (beta chain) came from a study of cytomegalovirus exposure and HLA in healthy donors (dated by TCRdb to the late 2010s). With regard to the full study: According to a later analysis, one platform produced both the roughly 130 validation repertoires and the roughly 650 repertoires of the first cohort. High-throughput TCR immunosequencing, statistical association of individual TCRs with disease status, and machine learning were combined to predict cytomegalovirus infection status. The aim of the study was to test whether cataloging public T cell receptors could identify signatures of past pathogen exposure. In addition to the first cohort of 666 subjects, a separate validation cohort of 120 different subjects was used. General findings and caveats noted by the study authors: All 110 or so repertoires were used to score co-occurrence in the validation cohort in a later analysis, because that analysis had no HLA typing for the cohort. The authors suggested that the approach could potentially be extended to other disease states and immunological phenotypes. Across donors, most TCR sequences were observed very rarely, whereas some public TCRs were present in many individuals. In the study, approximately 150 TCR beta chains were listed as associated with cytomegalovirus. Of the cluster scores, 94% were above 0 in a later analysis, which found that TCRs clustered in the first cohort also tended to co-occur in the 110 or so validation repertoires. The classifier was reported to diagnose cytomegalovirus status with high specificity and sensitivity in both the original and validation cohorts. In vitro tests confirmed that a few of the cytomegalovirus-associated TCR beta chains recognize cytomegalovirus antigens.

A word on this clone: Which antigen it targets is not known. No base quality values were provided; no much bigger clone lies one nucleotide off.

Including the terminal cysteine and phenylalanine, the CDR3 comprises 14 residues. Of all the DNA, just the CDR3 is kept, 42 bases in frame from base 1. V ends up 6 bases short and J 5 bases short, with an unmatched junction base count of 4. CDR1 and CDR2, per the germline V gene (reference sequence), are SSHAT and FNYEAQ. Libraries were made using the immunoSEQ multiplex PCR assay. As for the original processing: A statistical classification framework was built to diagnose cytomegalovirus status from the catalog of TCR beta chain sequences. Imported from immuneACCESS, the table was reduced by TCRdb to in-frame sequences with V and J called. These copies leave out some clones; in studies compared against another copy, an unresolved V gene accounts for under half, and the cause of the remainder is not known. V and J calls and clone size are as listed in that table; D and trimming were resolved from the DNA. The sample has over 100,000 clones on record, roughly 86% of them singletons. The leading ten clones occupy more than 2% of the sample.

Separate from the approximately 700-subject first cohort, the validation cohort of roughly 120 subjects was the group to which the donors belonged. The sequenced sample consisted of PBMCs. This clonotype was sampled from a woman younger than 30 in good health and CMV-seronegative. The chain is assembled from TRBV7-7 and TRBJ2-2, and TRBD2 matches 9 of the central bases. The nucleotides are TGTGCCAGCAGAGCGGGGGGAGGGACCGGGGAGCTGTTTTTT. Translated, this gives CASRAGGGTGELFF. With all but the CDR3 taken from the reference TRBV7-7 and TRBJ2-2 genes, the full variable domain is: GAGVSQSPRYKVTKRGQDVTLRCDPISSHATLYWYQQALGQGPEFLTYFNYEAQPDKSGLPSDRFSAERPEGSISTLTIQRTEQRDSAMYRCASRAGGGTGELFFGEGSRLTVL.